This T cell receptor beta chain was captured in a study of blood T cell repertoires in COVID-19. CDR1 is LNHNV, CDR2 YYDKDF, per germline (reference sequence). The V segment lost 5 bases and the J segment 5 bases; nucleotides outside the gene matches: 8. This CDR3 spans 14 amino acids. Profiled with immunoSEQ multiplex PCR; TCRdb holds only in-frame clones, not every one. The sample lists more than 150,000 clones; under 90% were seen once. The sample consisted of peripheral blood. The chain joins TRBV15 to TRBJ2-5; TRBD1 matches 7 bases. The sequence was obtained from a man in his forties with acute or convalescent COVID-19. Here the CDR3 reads CATSLQGRGETQYF. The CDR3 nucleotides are TGTGCCACCAGCTTACAGGGGAGAGGGGAGACCCAGTACTTC.